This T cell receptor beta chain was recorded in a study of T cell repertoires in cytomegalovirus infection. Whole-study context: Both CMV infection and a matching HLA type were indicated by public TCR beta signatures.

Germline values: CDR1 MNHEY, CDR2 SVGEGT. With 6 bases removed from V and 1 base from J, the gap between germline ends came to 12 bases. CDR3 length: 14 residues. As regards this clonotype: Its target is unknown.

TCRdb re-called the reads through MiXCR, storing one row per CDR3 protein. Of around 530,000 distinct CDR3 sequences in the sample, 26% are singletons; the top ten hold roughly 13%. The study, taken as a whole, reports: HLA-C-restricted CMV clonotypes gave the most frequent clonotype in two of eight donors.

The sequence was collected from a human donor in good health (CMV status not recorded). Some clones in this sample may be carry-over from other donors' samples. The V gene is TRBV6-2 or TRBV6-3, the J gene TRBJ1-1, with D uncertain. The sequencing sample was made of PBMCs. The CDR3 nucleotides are TGTGCCAGCAGGACCACCGTCACGAACACTGAAGCTTTCTTT. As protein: CASRTTVTNTEAFF.